The 9 T cell receptor beta chains listed next were all sequenced from one sample in a study of blood T cell repertoires in COVID-19. Libraries were prepared by immunoSEQ multiplex PCR; TCRdb keeps only in-frame clonotypes and omits some of them. The top ten hold 2.5% to 3% of the sample, which has about 260,000 clones, approximately 92% seen once. The sequenced material came from peripheral blood. These receptors were obtained from a person under 30 with COVID-19, enrolled during active disease.

This sequence joins TRBV6-6 and TRBJ1-1; 11 nucleotides align to TRBD1. Per the germline V gene, CDR1 is MNHNY and CDR2 is SVGAGI (reference sequence). J was trimmed by 3 bases and V by 0 bases; bases with no gene match: 3. The CDR3 is 16 residues long. The CDR3 region has the DNA TGTGCCAGCAGTTACTCCAGGGACAGGGGGTACACTGAAGCTTTCTTT. Residues: CASSYSRDRGYTEAFF.

The chain employs TRBV6-1 and TRBJ1-5, with D perhaps TRBD1 (5 bases). The V end was cut by 4 bases, the J end by 0 bases, with 16 bases between. This CDR3 contains 17 residues. Looked up from germline, CDR1 is MNHNS and CDR2 is SASEGT. CDR3 in DNA: TGTGCCAGCAGTGTAGGGATGGGACTCAATAGCAATCAGCCCCAGCATTTT. It specifies CASSVGMGLNSNQPQHF.

The chain couples TRBV7-2 to TRBJ2-5; 7 bases line up with TRBD2. The CDR3 runs 15 residues. CDR1 SGHTA and CDR2 FQGNSA come from the germline V gene. Trimming took 0 bases from V and 6 from J; bases not matched to a gene: 7. This CDR3 is CASSLAREASQTQYF. The CDR3 region has the DNA TGTGCCAGCAGCTTAGCTCGGGAGGCCTCGCAGACCCAGTACTTC.

In this sample, this clone turned up once. The chain has TRBV5-4 and TRBJ2-7, with D possibly TRBD2 on 6 matching bases. CDR3 length: 14 amino acids. Trimming removed 3 bases from V and 3 bases from J, with 13 bases in between. Per germline, CDR1 SGHNT and CDR2 YYREEE (reference sequence). The CDR3, as DNA: TGTGCCAGCAGCTGGGGGACTTGGGGCTACGAGCAGTACTTC. Encoded protein: CASSWGTWGYEQYF.

The V call is TRBV13, the J call TRBJ2-7; 7 bases match TRBD1. Germline-derived CDR1 and CDR2 are PRHDT and FYEKMQ (reference sequence). The CDR3 contains 13 residues. Germline trimming cut 7 bases from V and 4 bases from J; bases unmatched to any gene: 7. Here the CDR3 DNA reads TGTGCCAGCAAAAACAGGGGTAATTACGAGCAGTACTTC. Protein sequence: CASKNRGNYEQYF.

This rearrangement joins TRBV27 to TRBJ1-6; D is unresolved. Germline assignment: CDR1 MNHEY and CDR2 SMNVEV (reference sequence). The CDR3 totals 13 residues. Trimming stripped 4 bases from V and 7 bases from J, with 8 bases between. For the CDR3, the DNA is TGTGCCAGCAGTTCACGGTCGAATTCACCCCTCCACTTT. Its translation: CASSSRSNSPLHF.

The V call is TRBV28, the J call TRBJ2-7, with TRBD2 matching over 7 bases. Germline trimming cut 5 bases from V and 5 bases from J; bases unmatched to any gene: 9. Per the germline V gene, CDR1 is MDHEN and CDR2 is SYDVKM. The CDR3 contains 14 residues. The CDR3 sequence is CASSMGGGSNEQYF. In nucleotides, the CDR3 is TGTGCCAGCAGTATGGGTGGCGGGAGTAACGAGCAGTACTTC. The whole variable domain, filled in from reference TRBV28 and TRBJ2-7, reads DVKVTQSSRYLVKRTGEKVFLECVQDMDHENMFWYRQDPGLGLRLIYFSYDVKMKEKGDIPEGYSVSREKKERFSLILESASTNQTSMYLCASSMGGGSNEQYFGPGTRLTVT.

The chain combines TRBV28 with TRBJ2-7, with TRBD2 identical over 11 bases. The trim removed 2 bases at V and 5 bases at J, leaving 8 bases unmatched. The CDR3 runs to 16 residues. Per the germline V gene, CDR1 is MDHEN and CDR2 is SYDVKM. The CDR3 DNA follows: TGTGCCAGCAGTTTACCTACTAGCGGGAGTGACGACGAGCAGTACTTC. Translation: CASSLPTSGSDDEQYF.

This clone was detected once. The chain combines TRBV27 with TRBJ2-1; D not certain. CDR1 is MNHEY and CDR2 is SMNVEV in the germline V gene (reference sequence). The V gene lost 4 bases and the J gene lost 2 bases, with 18 bases spanning the gap. The CDR3 consists of 17 residues. CDR3 nucleotide sequence: TGTGCCAGCAGTTCGTCGGCGGCGAGAGGCCCCTACAATGAGCAGTTCTTC. It is translated as CASSSSAARGPYNEQFF.